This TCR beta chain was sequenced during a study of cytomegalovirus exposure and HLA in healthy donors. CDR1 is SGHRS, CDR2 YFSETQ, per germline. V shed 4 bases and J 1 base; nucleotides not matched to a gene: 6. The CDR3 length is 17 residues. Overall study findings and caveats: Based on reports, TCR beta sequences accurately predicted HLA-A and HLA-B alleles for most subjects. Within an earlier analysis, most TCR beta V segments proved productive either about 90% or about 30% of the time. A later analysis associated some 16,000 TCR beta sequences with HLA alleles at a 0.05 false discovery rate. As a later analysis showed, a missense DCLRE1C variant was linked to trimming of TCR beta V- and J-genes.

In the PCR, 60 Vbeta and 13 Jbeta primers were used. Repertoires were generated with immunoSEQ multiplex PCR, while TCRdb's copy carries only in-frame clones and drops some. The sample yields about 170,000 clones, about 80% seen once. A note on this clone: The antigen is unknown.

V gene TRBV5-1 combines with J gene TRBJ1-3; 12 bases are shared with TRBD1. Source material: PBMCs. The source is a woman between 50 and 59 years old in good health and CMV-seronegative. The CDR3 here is CASSTQGQGASGNTIYF. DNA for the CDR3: TGCGCCAGCAGCACCCAGGGACAGGGGGCTTCTGGAAACACCATATATTTT. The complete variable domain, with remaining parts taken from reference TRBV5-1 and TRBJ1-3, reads KAGVTQTPRYLIKTRGQQVTLSCSPISGHRSVSWYQQTPGQGLQFLFEYFSETQRNKGNFPGRFSGRQFSNSRSEMNVSTLELGDSALYLCASSTQGQGASGNTIYFGEGSWLTVV.